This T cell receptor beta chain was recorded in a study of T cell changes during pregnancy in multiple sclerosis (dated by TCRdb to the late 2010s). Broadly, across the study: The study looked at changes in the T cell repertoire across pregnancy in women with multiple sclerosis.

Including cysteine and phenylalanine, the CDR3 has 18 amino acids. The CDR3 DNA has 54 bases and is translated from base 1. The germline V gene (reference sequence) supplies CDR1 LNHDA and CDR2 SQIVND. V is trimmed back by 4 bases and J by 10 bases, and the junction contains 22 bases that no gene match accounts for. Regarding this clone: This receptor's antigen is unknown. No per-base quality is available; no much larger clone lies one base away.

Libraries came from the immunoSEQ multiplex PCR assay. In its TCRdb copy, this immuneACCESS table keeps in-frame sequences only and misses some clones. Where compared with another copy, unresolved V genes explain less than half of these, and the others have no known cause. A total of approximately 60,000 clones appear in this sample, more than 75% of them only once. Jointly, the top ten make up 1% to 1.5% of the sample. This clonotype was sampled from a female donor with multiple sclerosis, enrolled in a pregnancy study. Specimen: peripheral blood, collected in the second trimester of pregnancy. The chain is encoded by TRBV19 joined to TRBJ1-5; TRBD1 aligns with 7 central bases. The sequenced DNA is TGTGCCAGTAGTACCCTCACCCGGACAGGATTACTACCTGATCCCCAGCATTTT. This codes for CASSTLTRTGLLPDPQHF.